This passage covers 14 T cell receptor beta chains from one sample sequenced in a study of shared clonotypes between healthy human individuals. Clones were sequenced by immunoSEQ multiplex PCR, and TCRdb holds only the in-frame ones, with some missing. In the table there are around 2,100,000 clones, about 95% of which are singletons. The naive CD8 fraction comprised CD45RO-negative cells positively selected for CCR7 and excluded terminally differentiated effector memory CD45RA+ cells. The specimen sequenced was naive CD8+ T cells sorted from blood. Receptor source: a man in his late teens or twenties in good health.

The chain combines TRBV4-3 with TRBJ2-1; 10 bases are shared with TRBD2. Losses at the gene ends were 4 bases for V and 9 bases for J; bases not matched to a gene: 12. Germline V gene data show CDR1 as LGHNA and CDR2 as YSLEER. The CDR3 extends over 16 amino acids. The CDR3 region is CASSPALAGLYPEQFF. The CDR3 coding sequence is TGCGCCAGCAGCCCTGCACTAGCGGGACTCTATCCTGAGCAGTTCTTC.

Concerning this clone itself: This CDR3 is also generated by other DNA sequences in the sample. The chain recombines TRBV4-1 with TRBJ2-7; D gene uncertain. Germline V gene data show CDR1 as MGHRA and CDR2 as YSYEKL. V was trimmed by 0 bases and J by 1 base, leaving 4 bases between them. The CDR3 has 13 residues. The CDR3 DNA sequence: TGCGCCAGCAGCCAAGATAATTCCTACGAGCAGTACTTC. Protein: CASSQDNSYEQYF.

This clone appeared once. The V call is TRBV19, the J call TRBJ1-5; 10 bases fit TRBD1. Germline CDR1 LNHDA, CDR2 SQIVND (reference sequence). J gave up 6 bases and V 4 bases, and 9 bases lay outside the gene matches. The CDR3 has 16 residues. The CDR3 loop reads CASSTLPGQGPQPQHF. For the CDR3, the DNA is TGTGCCAGTAGTACGTTACCGGGACAGGGGCCTCAGCCCCAGCATTTT.

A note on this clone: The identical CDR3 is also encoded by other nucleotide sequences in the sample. In DNA, the CDR3 is TGTGCCAGCAGCCTGGACAGGGGACCCTACGAGCAGTACTTC. This translates into CASSLDRGPYEQYF. The chain uses TRBV7-9 and TRBJ2-7; 9 bases map to TRBD1. The trim removed 5 bases at V and 2 bases at J, leaving 4 bases unmatched. CDR1 SEHNR and CDR2 FQNEAQ come from the germline V gene (reference sequence). The CDR3 sequence is 14 residues long.

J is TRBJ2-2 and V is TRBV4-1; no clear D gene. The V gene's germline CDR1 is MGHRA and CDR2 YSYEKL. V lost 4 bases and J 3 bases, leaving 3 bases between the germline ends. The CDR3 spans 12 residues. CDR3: CASSRHTGELFF. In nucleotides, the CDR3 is TGCGCCAGCAGCCGGCACACCGGGGAGCTGTTTTTT.

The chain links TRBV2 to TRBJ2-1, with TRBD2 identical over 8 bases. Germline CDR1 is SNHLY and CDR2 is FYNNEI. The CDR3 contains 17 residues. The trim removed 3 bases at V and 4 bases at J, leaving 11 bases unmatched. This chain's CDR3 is CASSEEASGGAYNEQFF. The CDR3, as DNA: TGTGCCAGCAGTGAGGAAGCCAGCGGGGGAGCTTACAATGAGCAGTTCTTC. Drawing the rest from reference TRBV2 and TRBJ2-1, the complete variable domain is EPEVTQTPSHQVTQMGQEVILRCVPISNHLYFYWYRQILGQKVEFLVSFYNNEISEKSEIFDDQFSVERPDGSNFTLKIRSTKLEDSAMYFCASSEEASGGAYNEQFFGPGTRLTVL.

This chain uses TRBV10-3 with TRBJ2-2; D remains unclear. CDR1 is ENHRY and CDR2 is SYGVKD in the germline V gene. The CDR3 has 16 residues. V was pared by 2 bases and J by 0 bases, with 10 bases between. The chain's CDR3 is CAISEPRSANTGELFF. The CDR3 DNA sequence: TGTGCCATCAGTGAGCCGAGGTCCGCGAACACCGGGGAGCTGTTTTTT.

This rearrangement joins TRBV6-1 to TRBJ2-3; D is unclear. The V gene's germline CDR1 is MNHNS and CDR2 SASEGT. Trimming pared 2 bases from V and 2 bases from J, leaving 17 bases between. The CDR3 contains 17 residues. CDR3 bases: TGTGCCAGCAGTGAATTAGTTCGGGCAGTTTACACAGATACGCAGTATTTT. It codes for CASSELVRAVYTDTQYF.

CDR3 in amino acids: CASSLLTGREKLFF. CDR3 DNA: TGTGCCAGCAGCCTCTTAACAGGGCGAGAAAAACTGTTTTTT. The genes are TRBV27 and TRBJ1-4; TRBD1 is a possible D gene (6 bases). The CDR3 runs to 14 residues. Trimming left V 6 bases short and J 8 bases short, with 16 bases between. Germline CDR1 reads MNHEY; CDR2 reads SMNVEV (reference sequence).

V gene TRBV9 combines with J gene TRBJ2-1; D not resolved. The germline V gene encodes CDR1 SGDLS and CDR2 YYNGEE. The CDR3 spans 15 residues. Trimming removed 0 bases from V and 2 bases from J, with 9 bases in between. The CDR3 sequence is CASSVDPSTYNEQFF. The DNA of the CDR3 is TGTGCCAGCAGCGTAGATCCCTCTACCTACAATGAGCAGTTCTTC.

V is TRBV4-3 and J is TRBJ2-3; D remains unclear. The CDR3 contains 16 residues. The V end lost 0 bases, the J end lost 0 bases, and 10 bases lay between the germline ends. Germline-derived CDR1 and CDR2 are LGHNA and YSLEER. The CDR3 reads CASSQDSGSSTDTQYF. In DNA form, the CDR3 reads TGCGCCAGCAGCCAAGATTCTGGCTCTAGCACAGATACGCAGTATTTT.

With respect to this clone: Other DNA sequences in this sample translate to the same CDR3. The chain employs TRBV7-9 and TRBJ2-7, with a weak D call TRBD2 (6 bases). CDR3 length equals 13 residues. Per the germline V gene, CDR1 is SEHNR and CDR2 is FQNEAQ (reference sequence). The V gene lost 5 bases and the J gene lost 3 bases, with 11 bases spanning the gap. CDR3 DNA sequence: TGTGCCAGCAGCAAGGGACTTAACTACGAGCAGTACTTC. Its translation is CASSKGLNYEQYF.

CDR3 protein: CASRPPTAGANTGELFF. For the CDR3, the DNA is TGCGCCAGCAGACCCCCTACCGCGGGGGCGAACACCGGGGAGCTGTTTTTT. The chain carries TRBV5-1 and TRBJ2-2, with TRBD2 matching 7 bases. CDR3 length: 17 residues. The V segment lost 5 bases and the J segment 0 bases; nucleotides outside the gene matches: 10. Germline V gene lookup returns CDR1 SGHRS and CDR2 YFSETQ.

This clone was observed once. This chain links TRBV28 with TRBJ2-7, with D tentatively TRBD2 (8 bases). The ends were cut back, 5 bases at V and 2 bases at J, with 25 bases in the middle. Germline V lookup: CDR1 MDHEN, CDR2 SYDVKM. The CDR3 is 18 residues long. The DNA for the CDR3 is TGTGCCAGCAGTACCGACAGGGAGGTGCGGGGGGCAGCCTACGAGCAGTACTTC. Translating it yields CASSTDREVRGAAYEQYF.